The entry below describes one T cell receptor (beta chain). The antigen is undetermined. This table comes from immunoSEQ multiplex PCR, and its TCRdb copy is limited to in-frame clones, with some not included. The data contain 29,000 or so clones, about 74% of them singletons. The source of the sample is a study of vaccination effects on CD4 cells after COVID-19. Study-wide context: Relative to the second dose, post-vaccine samples were obtained a median of 72 days later.

Antigen-specific CD4+ T cells expanded by the ViraFEST assay with viral peptide pools were then sequenced. It was after roughly 11 days of culture that CD4+ T cells were isolated. Each participant was administered two doses of either the BNT162b2 or the mRNA-1273 vaccine. The sequencing here drew on CD4+ T cells from PBMCs cultured with HCoV-OC43 spike peptides, taken after COVID-19 vaccination. Subset indicated: HCoV-OC43 spike overlapping peptide pool stimulation. This receptor was identified in a human donor who received a COVID-19 vaccine.

In DNA, the CDR3 is TGTGCCAGCAACCCGACAGGGGAGTCCTACAATGAGCAGTTCTTC. Translating gives CASNPTGESYNEQFF. This chain joins TRBV2 and TRBJ2-1; 8 bases are shared with TRBD1. The germline V gene encodes CDR1 SNHLY and CDR2 FYNNEI. This CDR3 comprises 15 residues. The J segment lost 1 base and the V segment lost 7 bases, leaving 6 bases of the junction unmatched.